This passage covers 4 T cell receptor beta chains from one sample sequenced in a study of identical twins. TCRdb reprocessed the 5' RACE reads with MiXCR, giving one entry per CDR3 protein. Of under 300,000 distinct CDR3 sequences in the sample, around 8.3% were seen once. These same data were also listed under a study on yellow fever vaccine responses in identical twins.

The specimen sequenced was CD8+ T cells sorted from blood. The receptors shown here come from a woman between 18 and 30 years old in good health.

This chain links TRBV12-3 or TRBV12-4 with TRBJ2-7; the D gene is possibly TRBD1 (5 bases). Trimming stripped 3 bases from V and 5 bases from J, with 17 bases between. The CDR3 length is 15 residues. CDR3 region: CASSFPRAGMNEQYF. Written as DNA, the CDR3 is TGTGCCAGCAGTTTTCCCCGGGCAGGGATGAACGAGCAGTACTTC.

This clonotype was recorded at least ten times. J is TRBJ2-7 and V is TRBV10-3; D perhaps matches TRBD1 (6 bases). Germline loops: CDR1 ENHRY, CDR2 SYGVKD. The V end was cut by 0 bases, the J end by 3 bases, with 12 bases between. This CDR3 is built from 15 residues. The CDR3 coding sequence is TGTGCCATCAGTGAGTCACAGGGCCTCAACTACGAGCAGTACTTC. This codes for CAISESQGLNYEQYF.

DNA of the CDR3: TGTGCCAGCAGCCAGACCACTAGCAACGAGCAGTACTTC. Protein: CASSQTTSNEQYF. The rearrangement uses TRBV11-2 and TRBJ2-7, with a weak D call TRBD2 (6 bases). V was shortened by 5 bases and J by 5 bases, with 13 bases between the two germline ends. The germline CDR1 and CDR2 sequences are SGHAT and FQNNGV. This CDR3 is 13 amino acids long.

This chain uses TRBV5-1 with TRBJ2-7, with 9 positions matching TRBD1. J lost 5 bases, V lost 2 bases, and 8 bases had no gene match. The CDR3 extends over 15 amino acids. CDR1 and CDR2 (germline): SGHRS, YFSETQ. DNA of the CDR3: TGCGCCAGCAGCTTTTCAGGACAGGGGTTGGACGAGCAGTACTTC. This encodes CASSFSGQGLDEQYF. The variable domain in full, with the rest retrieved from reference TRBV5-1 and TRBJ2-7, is KAGVTQTPRYLIKTRGQQVTLSCSPISGHRSVSWYQQTPGQGLQFLFEYFSETQRNKGNFPGRFSGRQFSNSRSEMNVSTLELGDSALYLCASSFSGQGLDEQYFGPGTRLTVT.